The entry below gives a single T cell receptor (beta chain) sequence along with its context. The CDR3 covers 14 residues. The germline V gene encodes CDR1 SQVTM and CDR2 ANQGSEA. Trimming removed 6 bases from V and 3 bases from J, with 17 bases in between. The sample comes from a study of control samples from healthy donors and cancer patients. Sequencing used immunoSEQ multiplex PCR; TCRdb keeps in-frame clones, though not all of them. Here the sample spans roughly 120,000 clones, over 75% being singletons. The TCR comes from a human donor in good health. The donor label of this sample is uncertain. Material for sequencing was blood. The rearrangement links TRBV29-1 to TRBJ1-2, with a possible D match to TRBD1 (6 bases). The CDR3, as DNA: TGCAGCGTGGGCCCATTGGACAGTTACTATGGCTACACCTTC. Translation: CSVGPLDSYYGYTF.